This T cell receptor (beta chain) stems from a study of T cell changes during pregnancy in multiple sclerosis. Using immunoSEQ multiplex PCR, the repertoire was profiled, and TCRdb retains in-frame clones only, with some absent. The data contain some 110,000 clones, more than 85% of them singletons. Trimming at V came to 0 bases and at J to 5 bases, leaving 8 bases not matched to a gene. Germline V gene lookup returns CDR1 SGHAT and CDR2 FQNNGV. The CDR3 runs 16 residues. Material: peripheral blood, obtained in the third trimester of pregnancy. The chain combines TRBV11-2 with TRBJ2-5; 8 bases match TRBD2. The receptor was isolated from a female donor with multiple sclerosis, enrolled in a pregnancy study. In DNA, the CDR3 is TGTGCCAGCAGCTTAGATCGAGCGGGAGCTGGTGAGACCCAGTACTTC. It encodes CASSLDRAGAGETQYF.